Each of the 11 T cell receptor beta chains below was sequenced from the same sample in a study of Tregs in tolerant kidney transplant recipients. Clones were read by immunoSEQ multiplex PCR, and TCRdb kept only the in-frame ones, dropping some. The data contain 240,000 or so clones, approximately 83% of them seen just once; the ten biggest clones take up around 0.64%. The sequenced material came from CD4+ T cells from blood. The source is a human donor in good health.

The rearrangement joins TRBV7-6 to TRBJ2-1; D perhaps matches TRBD2 (6 bases). The germline gives CDR1 SGHVS, CDR2 FNYEAQ. The CDR3 extends over 16 amino acids. V was pared by 2 bases and J by 4 bases, with 15 bases between. The CDR3 loop reads CASSLSGLAVYNEQFF. For the CDR3, the DNA is TGTGCCAGCAGCTTAAGCGGGCTAGCCGTTTACAATGAGCAGTTCTTC.

A note on this clone: An end of the junction does not agree with germline; a read error may underlie this. Other DNA sequences in the sample encode the same CDR3. J is TRBJ1-6 and V is TRBV27; possible D gene TRBD1, 5 bases. Germline V CDR1 and CDR2: MNHEY, SMNVEV (reference sequence). There are 16 residues in the CDR3. The CDR3 DNA sequence: TGCGCCAGCAGTTTAACATCGCAGGGCTATAATTCACCCCTCCACTTT. This encodes CASSLTSQGYNSPLHF.

The chain uses TRBV19 and TRBJ1-1; 8 positions match TRBD1. V lost 5 bases and J lost 0; bases outside the gene matches: 5. This CDR3 has 15 amino acids. Germline V gives CDR1 LNHDA, CDR2 SQIVND (reference sequence). This CDR3 is CASSVDRGMNTEAFF. CDR3 DNA: TGTGCCAGTAGTGTTGACAGGGGTATGAACACTGAAGCTTTCTTT.

The chain links TRBV11-2 to TRBJ1-1; D remains ambiguous. Trimming cost V 1 base and J 0 bases, with 3 bases left between them. Looked up from germline, CDR1 is SGHAT and CDR2 is FQNNGV. The CDR3 contains 13 residues. The CDR3 bases are TGTGCCAGCAGCTTAGCACTGAACACTGAAGCTTTCTTT. Translating gives CASSLALNTEAFF. Variable domain in full (rest from reference TRBV11-2 and TRBJ1-1): EAGVAQSPRYKIIEKRQSVAFWCNPISGHATLYWYQQILGQGPKLLIQFQNNGVVDDSQLPKDRFSAERLKGVDSTLKIQPAKLEDSAVYLCASSLALNTEAFFGQGTRLTVV.

The rearrangement links TRBV6-1 to TRBJ2-1; D perhaps matches TRBD2 (6 bases). V shed 1 base and J shed 10 bases, with 11 bases lying between them. Germline V gene sequence: CDR1 MNHNS, CDR2 SASEGT. The CDR3 loop spans 13 amino acids. CDR3 sequence (DNA): TGTGCCAGCAGTGAAGTAAGCCTAGCGGAGCAGTTCTTC. Its translation is CASSEVSLAEQFF.

This chain uses TRBV29-1 with TRBJ2-5; tentatively, D is TRBD2 (6 bases). V lost 4 bases to trimming and J lost 5 bases, with 14 bases between them. The germline V gene has CDR1 SQVTM and CDR2 ANQGSEA. CDR3 length: 13 residues. The CDR3 is CSVGSRGGETQYF. CDR3 nucleotides: TGCAGCGTTGGATCGCGGGGCGGGGAGACCCAGTACTTC.

The chain links TRBV6-1 to TRBJ2-5; either TRBD1 or TRBD2 may fit D (6 bases each). This CDR3 has 15 amino acids. Germline values: CDR1 MNHNS, CDR2 SASEGT. The germline V and J ends were trimmed by 6 bases and 2 bases, with 16 bases remaining between them. Here the CDR3 reads CASRRGGLTQETQYF. The CDR3 DNA reads TGTGCCAGCAGGCGAGGGGGGCTGACGCAAGAGACCCAGTACTTC.

This clone is a singleton in its sample. The rearrangement uses TRBV2 and TRBJ2-1; 7 nucleotides match TRBD1. V dropped 5 bases and J dropped 4; count of bases not matched to a gene: 5. The CDR3 has 14 amino acids. The germline gives CDR1 SNHLY, CDR2 FYNNEI. Here the CDR3 reads CASSNGQVYNEQFF. The CDR3 coding sequence is TGTGCCAGCAGTAATGGACAGGTATACAATGAGCAGTTCTTC.

CDR3 sequence (DNA): TGTGCCAGCTCACCGGGGACAGGGTCTGGAAACACCATATATTTT. It specifies CASSPGTGSGNTIYF. The V call is TRBV18, the J call TRBJ1-3; TRBD1 matches 9 bases. The germline V gene encodes CDR1 KGHSH and CDR2 LQKENI. V gave up 3 bases and J gave up 1 base; unmatched junction bases: 1. The CDR3 totals 15 residues.

This chain uses TRBV5-4 with TRBJ2-1; D unresolved. This CDR3 is 11 amino acids long. The germline V and J ends were trimmed by 0 bases and 9 bases, with 4 bases remaining between them. Germline lookup yields CDR1 SGHNT and CDR2 YYREEE (reference sequence). The CDR3 DNA reads TGTGCCAGCAGCTTGGTGCGTGAGCAGTTCTTC. Protein sequence: CASSLVREQFF.

The chain couples TRBV5-8 to TRBJ2-2; D perhaps matches TRBD1 (6 bases). The CDR3 spans 13 residues. Deletions cut 5 bases from V and 5 bases from J, with 10 bases between. Per germline, CDR1 SGHTS and CDR2 YDEGEE. CDR3 sequence reads: CASSITGTGELFF. For the CDR3, the DNA is TGTGCCAGCAGTATCACAGGGACCGGGGAGCTGTTTTTT.